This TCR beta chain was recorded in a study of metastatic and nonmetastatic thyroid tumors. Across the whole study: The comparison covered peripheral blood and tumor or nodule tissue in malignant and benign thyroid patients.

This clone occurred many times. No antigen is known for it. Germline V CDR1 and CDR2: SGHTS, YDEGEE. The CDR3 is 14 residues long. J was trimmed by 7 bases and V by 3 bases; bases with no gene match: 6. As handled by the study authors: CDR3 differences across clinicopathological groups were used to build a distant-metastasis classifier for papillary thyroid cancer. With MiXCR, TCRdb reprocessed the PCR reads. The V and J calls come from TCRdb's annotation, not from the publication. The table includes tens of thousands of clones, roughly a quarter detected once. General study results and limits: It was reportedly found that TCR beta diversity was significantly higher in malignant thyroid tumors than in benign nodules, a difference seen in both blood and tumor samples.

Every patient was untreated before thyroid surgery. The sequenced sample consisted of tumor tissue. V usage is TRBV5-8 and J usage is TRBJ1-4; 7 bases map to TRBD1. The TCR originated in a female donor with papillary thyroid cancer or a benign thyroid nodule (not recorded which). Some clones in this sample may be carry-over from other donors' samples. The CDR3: CASSSRQGSEKLFF. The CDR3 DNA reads TGTGCCAGCAGCTCACGACAGGGTAGTGAAAAACTGTTTTTT.